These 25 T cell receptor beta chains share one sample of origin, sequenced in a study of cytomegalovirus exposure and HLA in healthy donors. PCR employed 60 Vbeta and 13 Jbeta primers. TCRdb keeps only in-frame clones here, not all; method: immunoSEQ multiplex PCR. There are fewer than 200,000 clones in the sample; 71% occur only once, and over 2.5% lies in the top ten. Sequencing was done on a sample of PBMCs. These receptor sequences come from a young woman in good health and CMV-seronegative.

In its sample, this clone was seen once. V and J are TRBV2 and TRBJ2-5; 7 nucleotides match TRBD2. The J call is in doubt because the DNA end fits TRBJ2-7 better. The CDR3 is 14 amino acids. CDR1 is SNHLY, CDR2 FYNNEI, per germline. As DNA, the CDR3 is TGTGCCAGCACCCTAGCGGAAAATACCTACGAGCAGTACTTC. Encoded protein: CASTLAENTYEQYF.

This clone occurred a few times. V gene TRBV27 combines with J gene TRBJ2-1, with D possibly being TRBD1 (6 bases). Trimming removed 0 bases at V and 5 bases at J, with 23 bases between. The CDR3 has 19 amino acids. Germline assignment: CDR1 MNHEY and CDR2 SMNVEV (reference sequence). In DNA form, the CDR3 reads TGTGCCAGCAGTTTATCCAGGCCACTGACAGGAGGTACACACAATGAGCAGTTCTTC. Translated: CASSLSRPLTGGTHNEQFF.

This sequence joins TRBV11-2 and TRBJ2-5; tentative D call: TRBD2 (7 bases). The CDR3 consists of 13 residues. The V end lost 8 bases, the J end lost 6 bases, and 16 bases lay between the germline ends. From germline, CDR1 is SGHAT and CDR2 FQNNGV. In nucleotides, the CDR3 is TGTGCCAGCCACGGGGGCGGGGGACAGACCCAGTACTTC. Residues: CASHGGGGQTQYF.

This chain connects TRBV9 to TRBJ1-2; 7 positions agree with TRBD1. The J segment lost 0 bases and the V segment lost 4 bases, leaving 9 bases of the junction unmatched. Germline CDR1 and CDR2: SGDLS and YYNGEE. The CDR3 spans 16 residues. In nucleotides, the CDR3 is TGTGCCAGCAGCCCCACCCTGGGACAGACTAACTATGGCTACACCTTC. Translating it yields CASSPTLGQTNYGYTF.

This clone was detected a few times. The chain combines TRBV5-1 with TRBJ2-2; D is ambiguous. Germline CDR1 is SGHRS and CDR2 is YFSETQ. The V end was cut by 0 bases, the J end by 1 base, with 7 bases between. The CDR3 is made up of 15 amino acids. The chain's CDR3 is CASSLVPGNTGELFF. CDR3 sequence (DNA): TGCGCCAGCAGCTTGGTTCCAGGGAACACCGGGGAGCTGTTTTTT.

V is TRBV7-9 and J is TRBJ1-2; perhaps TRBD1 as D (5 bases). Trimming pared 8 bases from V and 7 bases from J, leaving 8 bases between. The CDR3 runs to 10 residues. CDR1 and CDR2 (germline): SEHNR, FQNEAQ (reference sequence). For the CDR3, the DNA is TGTGCCAGCCTTGGGGCTGGCTACACCTTC. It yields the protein CASLGAGYTF.

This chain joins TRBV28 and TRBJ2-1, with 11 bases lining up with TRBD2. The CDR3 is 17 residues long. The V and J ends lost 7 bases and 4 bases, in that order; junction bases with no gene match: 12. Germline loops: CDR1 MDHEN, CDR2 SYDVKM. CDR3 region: CASTTLRTSGFYNEQFF. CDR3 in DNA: TGTGCCAGCACCACCCTTCGGACTAGCGGGTTTTACAATGAGCAGTTCTTC.

DNA of the CDR3: TGTGCCAGCAGCAAAGCCGGGACAGGTCCAGGGGAGCTGTTTTTT. This sequence encodes CASSKAGTGPGELFF. V gene TRBV21-1 combines with J gene TRBJ2-2; the table names TRBD1, a call not compared with the DNA. TRBV21-1 has pseudogene status. This CDR3 has 15 amino acids.

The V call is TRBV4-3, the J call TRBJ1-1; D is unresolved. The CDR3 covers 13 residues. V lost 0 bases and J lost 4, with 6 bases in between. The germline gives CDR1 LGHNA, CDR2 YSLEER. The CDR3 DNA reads TGCGCCAGCAGCCAAGATCTAAGCACTGAAGCTTTCTTT. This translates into CASSQDLSTEAFF.

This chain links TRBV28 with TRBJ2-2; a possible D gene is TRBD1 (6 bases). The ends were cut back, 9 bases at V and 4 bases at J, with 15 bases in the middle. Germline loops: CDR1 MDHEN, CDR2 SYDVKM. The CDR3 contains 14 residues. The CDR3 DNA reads TGTGCCAGTCAAGACAGGCGAAGCACCGGGGAGCTGTTTTTT. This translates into CASQDRRSTGELFF.

The CDR3, as DNA: TGCGCCAGCAGCCCCGGGGACTTCTCCTACGAGCAGTACTTC. The encoded protein is CASSPGDFSYEQYF. The chain recombines TRBV5-1 with TRBJ2-7; weak D call: TRBD2 (6 bases). The length of the CDR3 is 14 residues. Germline-derived CDR1 and CDR2 are SGHRS and YFSETQ. The V end was cut by 4 bases, the J end by 0 bases, with 11 bases between.

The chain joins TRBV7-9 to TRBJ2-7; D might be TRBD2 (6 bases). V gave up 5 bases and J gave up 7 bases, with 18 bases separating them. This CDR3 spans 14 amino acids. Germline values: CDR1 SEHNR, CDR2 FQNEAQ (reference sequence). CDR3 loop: CASSHSESAGEQYF. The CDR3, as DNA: TGTGCCAGCAGCCATTCTGAATCGGCGGGAGAGCAGTACTTC.

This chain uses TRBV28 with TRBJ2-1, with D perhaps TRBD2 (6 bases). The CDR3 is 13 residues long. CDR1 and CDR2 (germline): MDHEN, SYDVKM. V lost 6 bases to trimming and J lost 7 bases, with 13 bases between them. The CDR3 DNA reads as TGTGCCAGCAGGCTCGGGAGCTTGAATGAGCAGTTCTTC. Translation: CASRLGSLNEQFF. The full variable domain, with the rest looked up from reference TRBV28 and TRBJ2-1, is DVKVTQSSRYLVKRTGEKVFLECVQDMDHENMFWYRQDPGLGLRLIYFSYDVKMKEKGDIPEGYSVSREKKERFSLILESASTNQTSMYLCASRLGSLNEQFFGPGTRLTVL.

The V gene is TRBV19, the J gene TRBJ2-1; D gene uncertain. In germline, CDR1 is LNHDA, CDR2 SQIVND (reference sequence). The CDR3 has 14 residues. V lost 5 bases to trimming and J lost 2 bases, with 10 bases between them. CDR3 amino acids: CASSLGIPYNEQFF. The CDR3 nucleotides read TGTGCCAGTAGTTTGGGCATTCCCTACAATGAGCAGTTCTTC.

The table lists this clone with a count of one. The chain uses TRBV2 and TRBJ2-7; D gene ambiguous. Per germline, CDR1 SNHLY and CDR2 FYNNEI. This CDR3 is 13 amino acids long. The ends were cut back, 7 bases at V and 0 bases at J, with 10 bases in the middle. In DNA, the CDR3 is TGTGCCAGCAATGGGCCTCCCTCCTACGAGCAGTACTTC. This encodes CASNGPPSYEQYF.

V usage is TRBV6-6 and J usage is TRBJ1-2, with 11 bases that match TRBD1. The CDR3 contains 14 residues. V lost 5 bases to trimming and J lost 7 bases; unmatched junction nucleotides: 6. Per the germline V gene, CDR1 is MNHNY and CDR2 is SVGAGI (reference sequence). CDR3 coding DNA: TGTGCCAGCAGTAATTTCGGACAGGGGGCTGGCTACACCTTC. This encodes CASSNFGQGAGYTF.

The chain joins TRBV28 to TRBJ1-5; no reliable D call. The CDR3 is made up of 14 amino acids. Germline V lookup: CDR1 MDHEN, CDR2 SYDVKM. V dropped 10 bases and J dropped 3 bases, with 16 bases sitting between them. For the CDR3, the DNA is TGTGCCACCACGCGGGGAGGGAACAATCAGCCCCAGCATTTT. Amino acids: CATTRGGNNQPQHF.

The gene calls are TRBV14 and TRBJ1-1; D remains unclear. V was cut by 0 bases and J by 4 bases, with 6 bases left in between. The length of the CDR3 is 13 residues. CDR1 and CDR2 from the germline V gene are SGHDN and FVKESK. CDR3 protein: CASSQDFSTEAFF. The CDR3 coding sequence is TGTGCCAGCAGCCAAGATTTTAGCACTGAAGCTTTCTTT. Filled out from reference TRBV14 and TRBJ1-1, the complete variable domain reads EAGVTQFPSHSVIEKGQTVTLRCDPISGHDNLYWYRRVMGKEIKFLLHFVKESKQDESGMPNNRFLAERTGGTYSTLKVQPAELEDSGVYFCASSQDFSTEAFFGQGTRLTVV.

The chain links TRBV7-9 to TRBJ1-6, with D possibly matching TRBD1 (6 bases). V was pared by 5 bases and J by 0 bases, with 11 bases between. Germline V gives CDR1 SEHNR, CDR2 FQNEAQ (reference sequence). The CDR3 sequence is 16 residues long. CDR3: CASSDRTSSYNSPLHF. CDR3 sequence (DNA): TGTGCCAGCAGCGACAGGACGAGCTCCTATAATTCACCCCTCCACTTT. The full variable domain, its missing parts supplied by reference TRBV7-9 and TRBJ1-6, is DTGVSQNPRHKITKRGQNVTFRCDPISEHNRLYWYRQTLGQGPEFLTYFQNEAQLEKSRLLSDRFSAERPKGSFSTLEIQRTEQGDSAMYLCASSDRTSSYNSPLHFGNGTRLTVT.

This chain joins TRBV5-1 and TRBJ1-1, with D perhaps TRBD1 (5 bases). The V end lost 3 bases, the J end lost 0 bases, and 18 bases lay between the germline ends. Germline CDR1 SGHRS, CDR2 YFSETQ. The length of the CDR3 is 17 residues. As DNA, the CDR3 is TGCGCCAGCAGCTCCGTATCTGGGGCGTCCATGAACACTGAAGCTTTCTTT. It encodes CASSSVSGASMNTEAFF.

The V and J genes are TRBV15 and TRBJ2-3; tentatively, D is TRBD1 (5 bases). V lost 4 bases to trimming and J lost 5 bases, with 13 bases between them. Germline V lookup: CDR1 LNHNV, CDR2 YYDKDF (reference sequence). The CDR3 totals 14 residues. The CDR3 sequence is CATSKTPQGDTQYF. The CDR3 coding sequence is TGTGCCACCAGCAAGACACCTCAGGGAGATACGCAGTATTTT.

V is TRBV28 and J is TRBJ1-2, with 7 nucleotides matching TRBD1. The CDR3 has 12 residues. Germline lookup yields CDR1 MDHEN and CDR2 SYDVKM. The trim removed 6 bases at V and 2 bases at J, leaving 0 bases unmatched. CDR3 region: CASRTGNYGYTF. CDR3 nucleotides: TGTGCCAGCAGGACAGGGAACTATGGCTACACCTTC.

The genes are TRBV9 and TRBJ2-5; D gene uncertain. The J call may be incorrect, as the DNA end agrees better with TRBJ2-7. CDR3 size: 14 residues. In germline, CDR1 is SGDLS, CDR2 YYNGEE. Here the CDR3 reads CASSVETDSYEQYF. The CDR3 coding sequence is TGTGCCAGCAGCGTAGAAACGGACTCCTACGAGCAGTACTTC.

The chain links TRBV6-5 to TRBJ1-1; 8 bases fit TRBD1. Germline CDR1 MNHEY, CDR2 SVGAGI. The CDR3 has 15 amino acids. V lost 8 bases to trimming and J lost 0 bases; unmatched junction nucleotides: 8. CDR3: CASGEDRVMNTEAFF. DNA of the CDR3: TGTGCCAGCGGAGAGGACAGGGTTATGAACACTGAAGCTTTCTTT.

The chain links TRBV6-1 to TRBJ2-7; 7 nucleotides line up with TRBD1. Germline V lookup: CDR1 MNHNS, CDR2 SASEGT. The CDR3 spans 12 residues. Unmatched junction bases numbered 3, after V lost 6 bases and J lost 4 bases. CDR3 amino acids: CASRQGWYEQYF. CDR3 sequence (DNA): TGTGCCAGCAGACAGGGGTGGTACGAGCAGTACTTC.